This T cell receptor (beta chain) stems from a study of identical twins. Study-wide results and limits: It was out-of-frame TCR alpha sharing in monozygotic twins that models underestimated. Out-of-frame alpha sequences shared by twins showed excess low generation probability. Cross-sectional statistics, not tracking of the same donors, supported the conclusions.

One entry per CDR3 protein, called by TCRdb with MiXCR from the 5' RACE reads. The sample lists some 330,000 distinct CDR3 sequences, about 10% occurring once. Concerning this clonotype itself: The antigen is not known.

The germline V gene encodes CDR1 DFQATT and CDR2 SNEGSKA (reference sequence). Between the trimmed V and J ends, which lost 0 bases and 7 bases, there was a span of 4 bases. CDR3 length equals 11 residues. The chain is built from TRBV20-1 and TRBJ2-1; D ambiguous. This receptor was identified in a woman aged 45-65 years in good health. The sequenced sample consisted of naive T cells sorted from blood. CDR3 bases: TGCAGTGCTAGAGATCAGAATGAGCAGTTCTTC. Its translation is CSARDQNEQFF.